The next 21 T cell receptor beta chains were all read from a single sample in a study of T cells after yellow fever vaccination. Each CDR3 protein is one row after TCRdb ran MiXCR on the 5' RACE reads. Here the sample spans about 180,000 distinct CDR3 sequences, 6.2% being singletons. Source: CD4+ T cells sorted from PBMCs, taken on the day of the first yellow fever vaccination. These receptors were collected from a young man who received the YFV17D yellow fever vaccine.

There are a few counts of this clonotype. The V and J genes are TRBV18 and TRBJ2-3; 7 nucleotides align to TRBD1. This CDR3 spans 18 amino acids. Trimming at V came to 2 bases and at J to 0 bases, leaving 11 bases not matched to a gene. CDR1 and CDR2 from the germline V gene are KGHSH and LQKENI. CDR3 sequence reads: CASSPGTDSLSSTDTQYF. The DNA of the CDR3 is TGTGCCAGCTCACCAGGGACAGATTCACTTTCTAGCACAGATACGCAGTATTTT. The full variable domain, with the rest looked up from reference TRBV18 and TRBJ2-3, is NAGVMQNPRHLVRRRGQEARLRCSPMKGHSHVYWYRQLPEEGLKFMVYLQKENIIDESGMPKERFSAEFPKEGPSILRIQQVVRGDSAAYFCASSPGTDSLSSTDTQYFGPGTRLTVL.

In this sample, this clonotype turned up many times. The chain links TRBV12-3 or TRBV12-4 to TRBJ1-5; 10 bases are shared with TRBD1. V gave up 6 bases and J gave up 2 bases; unmatched junction bases: 4. There are 15 residues in the CDR3. Here the CDR3 reads CASSLGTGGNQPQHF. The DNA of the CDR3 is TGTGCCAGCAGCCTGGGGACAGGGGGCAATCAGCCCCAGCATTTT.

There are a few counts of this clonotype. V and J are TRBV12-3 or TRBV12-4 and TRBJ2-2; the D is unclear. This CDR3 comprises 17 residues. V was cut by 3 bases and J by 0 bases, with 14 bases left in between. CDR3 bases: TGTGCCAGCAGTTTTGTCAGATCCCACGCGAACACCGGGGAGCTGTTTTTT. Translated, it gives CASSFVRSHANTGELFF.

This clonotype was seen repeatedly, ten times or more. This chain links TRBV12-3 or TRBV12-4 with TRBJ2-2; TRBD1 agrees at 8 bases. This CDR3 comprises 14 residues. Trimming at V came to 7 bases and at J to 6 bases, leaving 7 bases not matched to a gene. The CDR3 DNA sequence: TGTGCCAGCACCTGGACAGGGCGGCCCGGGGAGCTGTTTTTT. Translating it yields CASTWTGRPGELFF.

The sample holds many counts of this clonotype. The limits of the CDR3 on the DNA are not certain, so only TCRdb's listed CDR3 is given. This rearrangement joins TRBV20-1 to TRBJ1-6; the table's D call, TRBD1, has no DNA check behind it. Germline CDR1 and CDR2: DFQATT and SNEGSKA (reference sequence). The CDR3 spans 14 amino acids, including both terminal residues. This chain's CDR3 is CSASSGQWDSPLHF.

This clonotype has ten or more counts. This rearrangement joins TRBV3-1 to TRBJ1-2; possible D gene TRBD1, 5 bases. CDR1 is LGHDT and CDR2 is YNNKEL in the germline V gene (reference sequence). V shed 3 bases and J shed 2 bases, with 10 bases lying between them. The CDR3 runs 14 residues. CDR3 sequence: CASSHKTVNYGYTF. Written as DNA, the CDR3 is TGTGCCAGCAGCCATAAGACAGTGAACTATGGCTACACCTTC.

Only a few counts were recorded for this clonotype. This sequence joins TRBV4-3 and TRBJ1-2, with D uncertain. Germline V gives CDR1 LGHNA, CDR2 YSLEER. The CDR3 has 14 residues. Deletions cut 0 bases from V and 8 bases from J, with 13 bases between. CDR3: CASSQEIGLSGYTF. CDR3 DNA: TGCGCCAGCAGCCAAGAGATAGGACTCTCCGGCTACACCTTC.

This clonotype was counted at least ten times. The chain has TRBV7-8 and TRBJ2-3, with 10 bases aligning to TRBD1. Per germline, CDR1 SGHVS and CDR2 FQNEAQ. This CDR3 is 14 amino acids long. V was pared by 6 bases and J by 3 bases, with 3 bases of the junction left unmatched. The CDR3 sequence is CASRDRGRTDTQYF. CDR3 coding DNA: TGTGCCAGCAGAGACAGGGGGCGGACAGATACGCAGTATTTT.

V usage is TRBV9 and J usage is TRBJ1-6; tentative D call: TRBD1 (6 bases). V lost 2 bases and J lost 9, with 21 bases in between. The CDR3 runs to 17 residues. Germline V CDR1 and CDR2: SGDLS, YYNGEE. The chain's CDR3 is CASSVPKQGLGISPLHF. CDR3 in DNA: TGTGCCAGCAGCGTTCCTAAACAGGGTCTTGGGATTTCACCCCTCCACTTT. Full variable domain (rest looked up from reference TRBV9 and TRBJ1-6): DSGVTQTPKHLITATGQRVTLRCSPRSGDLSVYWYQQSLDQGLQFLIQYYNGEERAKGNILERFSAQQFPDLHSELNLSSLELGDSALYFCASSVPKQGLGISPLHFGNGTRLTVT.

This clonotype was seen repeatedly, ten times or more. The chain links TRBV18 to TRBJ1-4; no definite D call. Germline assignment: CDR1 KGHSH and CDR2 LQKENI. Trimming cost V 4 bases and J 7 bases, with 19 bases left between them. CDR3 size: 16 residues. The CDR3 reads CASSLLTSAGGEKLFF. In DNA form, the CDR3 reads TGTGCCAGCTCACTCCTGACGAGCGCCGGAGGTGAAAAACTGTTTTTT.

The chain couples TRBV6-5 to TRBJ1-1, with D perhaps TRBD1 (5 bases). CDR3 length equals 11 residues. Germline V gene lookup returns CDR1 MNHEY and CDR2 SVGAGI. The V and J ends lost 10 bases and 4 bases respectively, with 10 bases between them. The CDR3: CATQGGTEAFF. The CDR3, as DNA: TGTGCCACCCAGGGCGGCACTGAAGCTTTCTTT.

V usage is TRBV11-2 and J usage is TRBJ2-1; perhaps TRBD2 as D (5 bases). Germline loops: CDR1 SGHAT, CDR2 FQNNGV. The CDR3 spans 15 residues. Trimming shortened V by 7 bases and J by 0 bases, and 13 bases separated the two germline ends. In DNA, the CDR3 is TGTGCCAGCATCACGACGGGAAACTCCTACAATGAGCAGTTCTTC. As protein: CASITTGNSYNEQFF.

This clonotype was detected a few times. The gene calls are TRBV20-1 and TRBJ1-2; D is unclear. Germline V gene sequence: CDR1 DFQATT, CDR2 SNEGSKA (reference sequence). Trimming shortened V by 0 bases and J by 2 bases, and 7 bases separated the two germline ends. This CDR3 spans 13 amino acids. This CDR3 reads CSARDLRNYGYTF. The CDR3 DNA sequence: TGCAGTGCTAGAGATCTTAGGAACTATGGCTACACCTTC.

This clonotype occurred many times. The V and J genes are TRBV15 and TRBJ2-2, with D uncertain. V was cut by 5 bases and J by 4 bases, with 11 bases left in between. CDR3 length: 14 amino acids. The germline V gene encodes CDR1 LNHNV and CDR2 YYDKDF (reference sequence). CDR3 nucleotide sequence: TGTGCCACCAGCCCGACATCACCCACCGGGGAGCTGTTTTTT. It yields the protein CATSPTSPTGELFF. The whole variable domain, filled in from reference TRBV15 and TRBJ2-2, reads DAMVIQNPRYQVTQFGKPVTLSCSQTLNHNVMYWYQQKSSQAPKLLFHYYDKDFNNEADTPDNFQSRRPNTSFCFLDIRSPGLGDTAMYLCATSPTSPTGELFFGEGSRLTVL.

The chain's CDR3 is CASSQDLIGGQPQHF. The CDR3 nucleotides are TGCGCCAGCAGCCAAGACCTTATCGGGGGTCAGCCCCAGCATTTT. The chain carries TRBV4-3 and TRBJ1-5; D possibly corresponds to TRBD1 (5 bases). The CDR3 has 15 residues. The germline V and J ends were trimmed by 0 bases and 6 bases, with 12 bases remaining between them. Germline V CDR1 and CDR2: LGHNA, YSLEER.

The CDR3: CASSQDPSGRYNEQFF. In nucleotides, the CDR3 is TGCGCCAGCAGCCAAGACCCAAGCGGGAGGTACAATGAGCAGTTCTTC. The chain uses TRBV4-1 and TRBJ2-1; 9 bases match TRBD2. The CDR3 runs to 16 residues. J lost 4 bases, V lost 0 bases, and 4 bases had no gene match. The germline CDR1 and CDR2 sequences are MGHRA and YSYEKL.

J is TRBJ2-2 and V is TRBV5-4; no clear D gene. Germline CDR1 SGHNT, CDR2 YYREEE (reference sequence). Trimming pared 1 base from V and 0 bases from J, leaving 7 bases between. The CDR3 is made up of 15 amino acids. The CDR3 spells CASSLLAANTGELFF. In DNA form, the CDR3 reads TGTGCCAGCAGCTTGCTGGCAGCGAACACCGGGGAGCTGTTTTTT.

CDR3 sequence reads: CASSSPPGNSNTGELFF. In nucleotides, the CDR3 is TGTGCCAGCAGCTCGCCCCCAGGGAATTCGAACACCGGGGAGCTGTTTTTT. This rearrangement joins TRBV5-4 to TRBJ2-2, with D possibly matching TRBD1 (5 bases). V was shortened by 3 bases and J by 0 bases, with 15 bases between the two germline ends. Germline CDR1 and CDR2: SGHNT and YYREEE (reference sequence). CDR3 length: 17 amino acids.

This clonotype was picked up a small number of times. The chain is built from TRBV27 and TRBJ2-3; D is perhaps TRBD2 (6 bases). Trimming left V 5 bases short and J 0 bases short, with 12 bases between. The CDR3 runs 15 residues. The V gene's germline CDR1 is MNHEY and CDR2 SMNVEV (reference sequence). The CDR3 bases are TGTGCCAGCAGTGGGACTTGGGGTAGCACAGATACGCAGTATTTT. Its protein product is CASSGTWGSTDTQYF.

This clonotype was found many times. V and J are TRBV5-1 and TRBJ2-3; D ambiguous. This CDR3 region has 14 residues. Germline-derived CDR1 and CDR2 are SGHRS and YFSETQ. The V gene lost 0 bases and the J gene lost 5 bases, with 10 bases spanning the gap. In nucleotides, the CDR3 is TGCGCCAGCAGCTTGGCGGCAGGCGAAGATACGCAGTATTTT. Translation gives CASSLAAGEDTQYF.

CDR3 loop: CASSGRTGLLETQYF. The CDR3 bases are TGTGCCAGCAGCGGCCGGACAGGGTTACTGGAGACCCAGTACTTC. V and J are TRBV5-4 and TRBJ2-5; 8 nucleotides line up with TRBD1. There are 15 residues in the CDR3. In germline, CDR1 is SGHNT, CDR2 YYREEE (reference sequence). Losses at the gene ends were 4 bases for V and 5 bases for J; bases not matched to a gene: 10.